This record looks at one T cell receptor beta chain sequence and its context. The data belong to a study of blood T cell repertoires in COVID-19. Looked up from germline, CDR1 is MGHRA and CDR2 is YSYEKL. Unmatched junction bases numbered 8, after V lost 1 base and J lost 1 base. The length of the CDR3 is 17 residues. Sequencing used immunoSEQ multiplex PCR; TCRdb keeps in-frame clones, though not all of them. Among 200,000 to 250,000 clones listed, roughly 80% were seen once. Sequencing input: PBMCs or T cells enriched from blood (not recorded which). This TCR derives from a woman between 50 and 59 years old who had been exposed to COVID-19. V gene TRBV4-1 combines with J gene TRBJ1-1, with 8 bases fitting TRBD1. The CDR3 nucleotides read TGCGCCAGCAGCCAAGCGCACAGGGGGTGGGGGAACACTGAAGCTTTCTTT. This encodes CASSQAHRGWGNTEAFF.